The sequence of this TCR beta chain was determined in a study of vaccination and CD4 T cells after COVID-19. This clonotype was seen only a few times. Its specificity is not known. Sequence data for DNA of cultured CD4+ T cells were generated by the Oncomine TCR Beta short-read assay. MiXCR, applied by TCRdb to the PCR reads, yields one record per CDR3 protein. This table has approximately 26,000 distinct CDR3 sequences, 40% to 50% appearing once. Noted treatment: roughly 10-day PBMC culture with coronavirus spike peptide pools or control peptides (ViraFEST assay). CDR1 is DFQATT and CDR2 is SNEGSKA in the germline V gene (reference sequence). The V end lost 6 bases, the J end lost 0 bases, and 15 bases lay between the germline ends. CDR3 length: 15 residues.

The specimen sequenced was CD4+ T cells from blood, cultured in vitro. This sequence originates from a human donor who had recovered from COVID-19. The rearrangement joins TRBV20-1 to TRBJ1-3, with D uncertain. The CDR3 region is CSALFRAISGNTIYF. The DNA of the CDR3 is TGCAGTGCCCTTTTCCGGGCGATCTCTGGAAACACCATATATTTT.